One sample yielded the 21 T cell receptor beta chains listed below, sequenced in a study of T cell responses to AZD1222 COVID-19 vaccine. Clones were sequenced by immunoSEQ multiplex PCR, and TCRdb holds only the in-frame ones, with some missing. The sample includes under 150,000 clones, about 93% of them seen just once. Sequences were derived from peripheral blood, sampled on day 0 of AZD1222 vaccination. Receptor source: an adult in good health.

The V call is TRBV7-9, the J call TRBJ1-1, with D uncertain. The CDR3 extends over 17 amino acids. Trimming took 7 bases from V and 0 from J, leaving 21 bases between them. Germline CDR1 reads SEHNR; CDR2 reads FQNEAQ (reference sequence). This CDR3 is CASTALVAGVLNTEAFF. CDR3 nucleotides: TGTGCCAGCACCGCCTTAGTGGCTGGGGTACTGAACACTGAAGCTTTCTTT.

This chain links TRBV25-1 with TRBJ1-2; D ambiguous. The V end was cut by 5 bases, the J end by 4 bases, with 11 bases between. The V gene's germline CDR1 is MGHDK and CDR2 SYGVNS. The CDR3 loop spans 13 amino acids. CDR3 residues: CASSQGGGYGYTF. CDR3 DNA: TGTGCCAGCAGTCAAGGCGGAGGCTATGGCTACACCTTC.

V gene TRBV24-1 combines with J gene TRBJ2-5, with D unresolved. CDR1 KGHDR and CDR2 SFDVKD come from the germline V gene. The CDR3 consists of 11 residues. The V gene lost 6 bases and the J gene lost 5 bases, with 6 bases spanning the gap. CDR3 sequence reads: CATSNGETQYF. For the CDR3, the DNA is TGTGCCACCAGTAACGGGGAGACCCAGTACTTC.

Only a few counts were recorded for this clone. This chain links TRBV3-1 (or the pseudogene TRBV3-2) with TRBJ1-6; D call uncertain. Germline V CDR1 and CDR2: LGHDT, YNNKEL (reference sequence). This CDR3 contains 17 residues. Deletions cut 1 base from V and 9 bases from J, with 19 bases between. The CDR3 nucleotides read TGTGCCAGCAGCCAAGGGAATGGACTTGGCATTGTTTCACCCCTCCACTTT. It encodes CASSQGNGLGIVSPLHF.

The V gene is TRBV7-2, the J gene TRBJ2-1, with 8 bases matching TRBD2. The CDR3 has 14 amino acids. V lost 0 bases and J lost 8; bases outside the gene matches: 3. Germline assignment: CDR1 SGHTA and CDR2 FQGNSA. The CDR3 protein is CASSLAPTSDEQFF. The CDR3 DNA follows: TGTGCCAGCAGCTTAGCGCCGACTAGCGATGAGCAGTTCTTC.

The rearrangement joins TRBV27 to TRBJ2-2; 11 bases align to TRBD2. This CDR3 is built from 17 residues. Trimming took 3 bases from V and 1 from J; bases not matched to a gene: 4. Germline V gives CDR1 MNHEY, CDR2 SMNVEV (reference sequence). The CDR3 region is CASSFSLAGGNTGELFF. The DNA of the CDR3 is TGTGCCAGCAGTTTTTCCCTAGCGGGGGGGAACACCGGGGAGCTGTTTTTT.

This chain joins TRBV5-3 and TRBJ1-2; 9 nucleotides match TRBD1. TRBV5-3 is assigned to the ORF class and has an uncertain function. This CDR3 spans 17 amino acids. V shed 0 bases, J shed 4 bases, and the junction held 10 bases outside the gene matches. CDR3 nucleotide sequence: TGTGCCAGAAGCTTGGGGCCAGGGACAGGGATTTTCTATGGCTACACCTTC. Residues: CARSLGPGTGIFYGYTF.

This clone has a single count. The chain carries TRBV28 and TRBJ1-1, with D hard to call. The germline V gene has CDR1 MDHEN and CDR2 SYDVKM. The CDR3 length is 13 residues. V was cut by 7 bases and J by 5 bases, with 14 bases left in between. CDR3 residues: CASIPGLGTEAFF. CDR3 nucleotides: TGTGCCAGCATCCCTGGGCTGGGTACTGAAGCTTTCTTT. Full variable domain (missing parts from reference TRBV28 and TRBJ1-1): DVKVTQSSRYLVKRTGEKVFLECVQDMDHENMFWYRQDPGLGLRLIYFSYDVKMKEKGDIPEGYSVSREKKERFSLILESASTNQTSMYLCASIPGLGTEAFFGQGTRLTVV.

This chain uses TRBV10-2 with TRBJ1-1; 7 bases are a match to TRBD1. The CDR3 is made up of 12 amino acids. CDR1 is WSHSY, CDR2 SAAADI, per germline. Germline trimming cut 10 bases from V and 2 bases from J; bases unmatched to any gene: 4. The CDR3 loop reads CATGQSNTEAFF. As DNA, the CDR3 is TGCGCCACGGGACAGAGTAACACTGAAGCTTTCTTT.

The rearrangement links TRBV28 to TRBJ1-6; D is undetermined. Germline values: CDR1 MDHEN, CDR2 SYDVKM. V was clipped by 2 bases and J by 5 bases, with 13 bases between them. The CDR3 runs to 16 residues. The CDR3 region is CASSLGLGKNNSPLHF. The CDR3 coding sequence is TGTGCCAGCAGTTTAGGGTTGGGGAAAAATAATTCACCCCTCCACTTT.

The chain couples TRBV4-3 to TRBJ2-7, with D unresolved. The V gene's germline CDR1 is LGHNA and CDR2 YSLEER. Trimming shortened V by 1 base and J by 3 bases, and 13 bases separated the two germline ends. The CDR3 runs 15 residues. In nucleotides, the CDR3 is TGCGCCAGCAGCCAAGCCGCCGGGTTTTACTACGAGCAGTACTTC. Translated: CASSQAAGFYYEQYF.

Written as DNA, the CDR3 is TGTGCCAGCAGCTTAGGAGGTACTTCCAAAAACATTCAGTACTTC. Amino acid sequence: CASSLGGTSKNIQYF. V is TRBV7-9 and J is TRBJ2-4; D not certain. Per germline, CDR1 SEHNR and CDR2 FQNEAQ (reference sequence). The CDR3 is made up of 15 amino acids. Trimming took 1 base from V and 2 from J, leaving 9 bases between them.

V usage is TRBV19 and J usage is TRBJ1-4; no clear D gene. V was trimmed by 3 bases and J by 4 bases, leaving 6 bases between them. CDR1 and CDR2 (germline): LNHDA, SQIVND (reference sequence). The CDR3 runs to 13 residues. This CDR3 is CASSMALNEKLFF. The CDR3 nucleotides read TGTGCCAGTAGTATGGCCCTTAATGAAAAACTGTTTTTT.

The V gene is TRBV7-2, the J gene TRBJ2-2; 8 bases map to TRBD2. This CDR3 is built from 19 residues. V gave up 5 bases and J gave up 6 bases; unmatched junction bases: 20. Per the germline V gene, CDR1 is SGHTA and CDR2 is FQGNSA. The CDR3 sequence is CASSQYPARGGPWSGELFF. DNA for the CDR3: TGTGCCAGCAGCCAATACCCTGCCCGCGGGGGGCCATGGTCCGGGGAGCTGTTTTTT.

This chain joins TRBV19 and TRBJ1-5; 9 bases agree with TRBD1. Germline trimming cut 7 bases from V and 4 bases from J; bases unmatched to any gene: 5. Per the germline V gene, CDR1 is LNHDA and CDR2 is SQIVND (reference sequence). This CDR3 is built from 14 residues. The CDR3 nucleotides are TGTGCCAGTACCCGACAGGGGGTGAATCAGCCCCAGCATTTT. This translates into CASTRQGVNQPQHF.

This clone appeared a few times. The chain joins TRBV5-4 to TRBJ1-1; D is ambiguous. The CDR3 has 13 amino acids. Trimming removed 0 bases at V and 1 base at J, with 4 bases between. Germline lookup yields CDR1 SGHNT and CDR2 YYREEE (reference sequence). As DNA, the CDR3 is TGTGCCAGCAGCTTGGAACCGAACACTGAAGCTTTCTTT. This translates into CASSLEPNTEAFF.

The chain is built from TRBV29-1 and TRBJ1-1; D ambiguous. Germline V CDR1 and CDR2: SQVTM, ANQGSEA. V lost 2 bases and J lost 1, with 5 bases in between. The CDR3 length is 12 residues. The CDR3 DNA reads as TGCAGCGTTGAATGGGCGAACACTGAAGCTTTCTTT. Its translation is CSVEWANTEAFF.

This rearrangement joins TRBV6-5 to TRBJ1-2; D ambiguous. The CDR3 extends over 12 amino acids. Per germline, CDR1 MNHEY and CDR2 SVGAGI. The ends were cut back, 8 bases at V and 2 bases at J, with 9 bases in the middle. The CDR3: CASVGRNYGYTF. The CDR3 nucleotides read TGTGCCAGCGTTGGGAGAAACTATGGCTACACCTTC.

The rearrangement links TRBV27 to TRBJ2-5; 7 nucleotides agree with TRBD2. With V trimmed by 6 bases and J by 5 bases, 6 bases remained unmatched. The length of the CDR3 is 13 residues. Germline values: CDR1 MNHEY, CDR2 SMNVEV (reference sequence). CDR3 sequence reads: CASSQRGGETQYF. The CDR3 coding sequence is TGTGCCAGCAGCCAGCGGGGAGGGGAGACCCAGTACTTC.

The chain uses TRBV18 and TRBJ1-2, with D unresolved. Per the germline V gene, CDR1 is KGHSH and CDR2 is LQKENI. V was trimmed by 0 bases and J by 4 bases, leaving 15 bases between them. The CDR3 spans 16 residues. The chain's CDR3 is CASSPPGLEGGYGYTF. The CDR3, as DNA: TGTGCCAGCTCACCACCGGGCCTCGAGGGCGGCTATGGCTACACCTTC.

V usage is TRBV5-1 and J usage is TRBJ1-1; weak D call: TRBD1 (5 bases). The CDR3 loop spans 14 amino acids. V lost 1 base to trimming and J lost 3 bases, with 10 bases between them. Germline CDR1 reads SGHRS; CDR2 reads YFSETQ. The CDR3 spells CASSLQPRDTEAFF. The CDR3 bases are TGCGCCAGCAGCTTGCAGCCCAGGGACACTGAAGCTTTCTTT.